The TCR beta chain described here comes from a study of identical twins. Broader study findings: Where out-of-frame alpha sequences were twin-shared, they showed excess low generation probability. Beta out-of-frame sequences showed weaker excess twin sharing.

TCRdb re-analysed the 5' RACE reads in MiXCR, keeping a single row per CDR3 protein. The repertoire has hundreds of thousands of distinct CDR3 sequences, 10% to 15% of them found once; the top ten carry 1.5% to 2%. Regarding this clonotype: The target antigen is unknown.

Germline loops: CDR1 SGHRS, CDR2 YFSETQ. Trimming took 3 bases from V and 6 from J; bases not matched to a gene: 6. The CDR3 spans 15 residues. This sample also belongs to another study, concerning yellow fever vaccine responses in identical twins.

V and J are TRBV5-1 and TRBJ2-3; 11 bases fit TRBD1. The sequence was obtained from a woman aged 18-29 years in good health. Specimen: PBMCs. CDR3 bases: TGCGCCAGCAGCTCGGGACAGGGGGTGCCGGATACGCAGTATTTT. Translating gives CASSSGQGVPDTQYF.